Listed here is a single T cell receptor (beta chain). The clone's antigen remains unknown. A read error may produce the germline difference seen at one junction end. CDR1 and CDR2, looked up from the germline V gene (reference sequence), are LNHDA and SQIVND. The CDR3 runs 14 residues from the cysteine to the phenylalanine. Solely the CDR3 DNA is kept, with 42 bases framed from the first base. TCR cDNA was made using 5'RACE template switching, a step that added a universal primer site and unique molecular identifiers. Priming for cDNA synthesis came from both the TCR alpha and TCR beta constant segments. Library amplification used two PCR steps, and the second PCR step added sample barcodes and sequencing adapters. Sequencing of the libraries was done on either Illumina HiSeq 2500 (2x100 bp) or NovaSeq (2x150 bp). Under the source paper's analysis protocol: MIGEC handled demultiplexing of reads and collapsing into UMI consensus sequences, while MiXCR performed V(D)J alignment. Clonotypes responding to the vaccine were identified with edgeR on replicate PBMC samples, with the criteria of FDR below 0.01 and a log2 fold change above 5 up to day 15. Bulk clonotypes were assigned CD4 or CD8 identity according to which sequenced CD4 or CD8 repertoire held them at higher abundance. TCRdb passed the public sequencing reads through fastp at Q25 and MiXCR, retaining productive beta sequences. Every CDR3 protein is listed once, alongside the most common genes and DNA of its rows. The V and J calls were determined by TCRdb, not by the authors. The sample table holds hundreds of thousands of distinct CDR3 sequences, of which around a tenth were seen once. Around 19% of the sample belongs to the ten largest clones.

This specimen comes from a study of T cells after yellow fever vaccination (dated by TCRdb to about 2019). About the investigation overall: The SMART-Seq v4 Ultra Low Input RNA kit was used to prepare libraries from fractions with low cell numbers. Bulk TCR alpha and beta repertoires were sequenced longitudinally to track T-cell clones before and after primary and booster YFV17D yellow fever vaccination. Blood samples were taken at several timepoints before and after primary and secondary immunization, and bulk PBMC replicates and cell subsets were isolated. The cohort comprised two healthy male donors, one aged 18 to 29 and one aged 30 to 40 years. What the work shows at the level of the full study, not this receptor alone: Because abundant contaminating clonotypes from the bulk population could be contained in FACS-sorted repertoires, computational filtering was required. Compared with the primary T-cell response, the secondary T-cell response was weaker but faster, peaking on day 5 rather than day 15. After the booster, most of the clones that had expanded following primary vaccination were detected again (almost 98% of CD4 and around 90% of CD8), which suggests that memory was broadly maintained. Only two donors were included in the study, so the extent to which the findings can be generalized is limited. A small fraction of clonotypes appeared in both the CD4 and CD8 compartments, likely as a result of convergent recombination.

The sample's treatment or condition, from its label and the paper: live attenuated yellow fever vaccine strain. At each blood-draw timepoint, two biological replicates of bulk PBMCs were collected. PBMCs were isolated from peripheral blood using a standard Ficoll-Paque protocol. TriZol was used to extract RNA from bulk PBMCs, from CD4 and CD8 fractions, and from dextramer-positive and dextramer-negative fractions. The sequencing here drew on PBMCs, taken on the day of the first yellow fever vaccination. Recombination linked TRBV19 to TRBJ1-3; 5 matching bases give a weak D call of TRBD1. The receptor's source is a man between 18 and 35 years old who received the YFV17D yellow fever vaccine. The CDR3 amino acid sequence is: CASSISGTEPTRYF. The DNA reads as follows: TGTGCCAGTAGTATCAGTGGGACGGAGCCCACCAGATATTTT.